This TCR beta chain was sequenced during a study of tissue T cells after allogeneic stem cell transplantation. Repertoires were generated with immunoSEQ multiplex PCR, while TCRdb's copy carries only in-frame clones and drops some. The sample includes 9,500 to 15,000 clones, about 70% of them seen just once. This clone was recorded a few times. Trimming cost V 2 bases and J 4 bases, with 11 bases left between them. This CDR3 has 15 amino acids. Germline CDR1 and CDR2: MNHEY and SVGEGT. This receptor was identified in a woman aged 18-49 years with breast cancer. The sequencing used tissue from the right colon, collected at autopsy. V usage is TRBV6-2 or TRBV6-3 and J usage is TRBJ2-2; possible D gene TRBD2, 7 bases. The CDR3: CASSYGGGRTGELFF. DNA of the CDR3: TGTGCCAGCAGTTACGGGGGGGGGCGCACCGGGGAGCTGTTTTTT.